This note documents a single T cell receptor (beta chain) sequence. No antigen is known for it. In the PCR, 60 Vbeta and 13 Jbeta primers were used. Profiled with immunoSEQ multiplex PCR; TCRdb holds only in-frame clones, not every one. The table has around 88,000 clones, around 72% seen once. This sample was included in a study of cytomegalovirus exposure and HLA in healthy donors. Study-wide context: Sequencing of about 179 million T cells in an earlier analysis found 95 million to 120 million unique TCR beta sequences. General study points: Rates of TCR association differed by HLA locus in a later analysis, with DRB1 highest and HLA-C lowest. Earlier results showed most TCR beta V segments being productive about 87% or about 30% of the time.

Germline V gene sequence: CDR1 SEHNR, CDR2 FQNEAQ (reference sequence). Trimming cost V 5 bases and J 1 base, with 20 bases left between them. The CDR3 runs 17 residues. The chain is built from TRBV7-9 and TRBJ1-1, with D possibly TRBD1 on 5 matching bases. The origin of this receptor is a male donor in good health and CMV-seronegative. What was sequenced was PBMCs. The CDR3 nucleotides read TGTGCCAGCAGCCCCTTATGGTATGACAGACCGAACACTGAAGCTTTCTTT. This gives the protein CASSPLWYDRPNTEAFF.